This T cell receptor beta chain comes out of a study of cytomegalovirus exposure and HLA in healthy donors. Study at large: Earlier results showed 90 million to 120 million unique TCR beta sequences derived from roughly 190 million T cells.

This clone was observed a few times. Antigen specificity is unknown. In the PCR, 60 Vbeta and 13 Jbeta primers were used. The repertoire was sequenced with immunoSEQ multiplex PCR; TCRdb's copy has only in-frame clones and lacks some. Here the sample spans 200,000 to 250,000 clones, 76% being singletons. Regarding the study as a whole: TCR beta chain V- and J-gene trimming was linked, in a later analysis, to a missense variant in DCLRE1C. Upon later analysis, HLA-associated TCR beta chains proved more clonally expanded than other, equally common chains.

There were likely unrecorded immune exposures, though donors were nominally healthy when sampled. Germline CDR1 reads MDHEN; CDR2 reads SYDVKM. This CDR3 region has 14 residues. The ends were cut back, 2 bases at V and 1 base at J, with 8 bases in the middle. The sequence derives from a man between 18 and 29 years old in good health and CMV-seronegative. The source material was PBMCs. The chain employs TRBV28 and TRBJ1-1; TRBD1 might be the D (5 bases). This CDR3 is CASSLGDWNTEAFF. The CDR3 DNA reads TGTGCCAGCAGTTTAGGGGACTGGAACACTGAAGCTTTCTTT.